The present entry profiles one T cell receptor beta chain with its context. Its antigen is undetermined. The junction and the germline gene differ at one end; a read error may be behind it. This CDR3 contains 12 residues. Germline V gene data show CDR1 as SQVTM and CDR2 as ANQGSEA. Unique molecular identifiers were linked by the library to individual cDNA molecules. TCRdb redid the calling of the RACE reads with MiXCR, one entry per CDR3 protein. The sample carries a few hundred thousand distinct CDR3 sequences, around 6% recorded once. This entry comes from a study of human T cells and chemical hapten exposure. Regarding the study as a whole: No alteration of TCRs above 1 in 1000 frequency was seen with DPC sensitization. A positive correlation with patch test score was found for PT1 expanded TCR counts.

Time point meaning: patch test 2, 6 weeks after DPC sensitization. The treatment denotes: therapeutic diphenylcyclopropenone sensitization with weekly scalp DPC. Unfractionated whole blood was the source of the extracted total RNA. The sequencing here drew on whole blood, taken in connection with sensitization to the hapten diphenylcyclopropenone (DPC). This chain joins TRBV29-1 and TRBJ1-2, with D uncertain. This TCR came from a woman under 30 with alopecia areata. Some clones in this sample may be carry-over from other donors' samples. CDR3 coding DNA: TGCAGCATTGAAAGGGTAGGGTATGGCTACACCTTC. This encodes CSIERVGYGYTF.